The 30 T cell receptor beta chains below all came from one sample that was sequenced in a study of shared clonotypes between healthy human individuals. TCRdb's table, derived via immunoSEQ multiplex PCR, lists solely in-frame clones and lacks some. In the table there are some 2.1 million clones, 90% to 95% of which are singletons. CD45RO negativity and positive selection for CCR7 defined naive CD8 cells, a population that excluded terminally differentiated effector memory CD45RA+ cells. Sequencing input: naive CD8+ T cells from PBMCs. The receptors derive from a man between 18 and 29 years old in good health. Some clones in this sample may be carry-over from other donors' samples.

The V and J genes are TRBV6-6 and TRBJ1-1, with a weak D call TRBD1 (5 bases). Trimming took 8 bases from V and 0 from J, leaving 13 bases between them. The CDR3 totals 14 residues. The V gene's germline CDR1 is MNHNY and CDR2 SVGAGI (reference sequence). Written as DNA, the CDR3 is TGTGCCAGCGGAGCCGGGGGATTGAACACTGAAGCTTTCTTT. As protein: CASGAGGLNTEAFF.

The CDR3 reads CASSPTRGSNEKLFF. The CDR3 nucleotides read TGTGCCAGCAGTCCGACCAGGGGGTCTAATGAAAAACTGTTTTTT. The chain joins TRBV28 to TRBJ1-4; 7 nucleotides line up with TRBD1. CDR1 and CDR2 from the germline V gene are MDHEN and SYDVKM. Trimming took 5 bases from V and 3 from J; bases not matched to a gene: 6. The CDR3 extends over 15 amino acids.

V and J are TRBV15 and TRBJ1-2, with D possibly TRBD1 on 6 matching bases. This CDR3 region has 13 residues. In germline, CDR1 is LNHNV, CDR2 YYDKDF (reference sequence). V was clipped by 5 bases and J by 12 bases, with 19 bases between them. CDR3 in amino acids: CATSDGGAGEHTF. The CDR3 DNA reads as TGTGCCACCAGCGATGGTGGGGCAGGGGAGCACACCTTC.

This clone was seen a single time. The rearrangement links TRBV6-5 to TRBJ1-5; the D is unclear. Germline V gene sequence: CDR1 MNHEY, CDR2 SVGAGI. Trimming pared 4 bases from V and 6 bases from J, leaving 13 bases between. This CDR3 is 14 amino acids long. CDR3 amino acids: CASSSAPLIQPQHF. The CDR3 region has the DNA TGTGCCAGCAGTTCCGCGCCCCTTATTCAGCCCCAGCATTTT.

The V and J genes are TRBV6-6 and TRBJ1-5; D remains ambiguous. V was cut by 2 bases and J by 9 bases, with 8 bases left in between. This CDR3 is built from 12 residues. CDR1 is MNHNY, CDR2 SVGAGI, per germline (reference sequence). The CDR3 loop is CASSYPAGPQHF. The CDR3, as DNA: TGTGCCAGCAGTTACCCCGCTGGGCCCCAGCATTTT.

Notes on this clone: The same CDR3 arises from other DNA sequences in this sample as well. CDR3 amino acids: CASSEGQGGYEQYF. The CDR3 bases are TGCGCCAGCAGCGAAGGACAGGGGGGTTACGAGCAGTACTTC. This chain connects TRBV4-3 to TRBJ2-7, with 10 bases fitting TRBD1. Trimming removed 5 bases from V and 4 bases from J; junction bases left unmatched: 5. CDR3 size: 14 residues. Per the germline V gene, CDR1 is LGHNA and CDR2 is YSLEER.

In the case of this clone: Distinct nucleotide sequences in the sample also encode this CDR3. J is TRBJ2-7 and V is TRBV27, with D possibly TRBD2 on 5 matching bases. Looked up from germline, CDR1 is MNHEY and CDR2 is SMNVEV (reference sequence). The CDR3 contains 11 residues. V gave up 3 bases and J gave up 7 bases, with 7 bases separating them. CDR3 sequence reads: CASSFGREQYF. CDR3 nucleotide sequence: TGTGCCAGCAGTTTTGGGAGAGAGCAGTACTTC.

With regard to this clone: Other DNA sequences from this sample encode an identical CDR3 as well. The genes are TRBV19 and TRBJ1-1; maybe TRBD1 (5 bases). CDR1 and CDR2 (germline): LNHDA, SQIVND (reference sequence). CDR3 length equals 13 residues. The V end was cut by 1 base, the J end by 4 bases, with 7 bases between. In DNA, the CDR3 is TGTGCCAGTAGTATAGCCCAGGGCACTGAAGCTTTCTTT. Encoded protein: CASSIAQGTEAFF.

This chain uses TRBV2 with TRBJ1-4; unclear D gene. This CDR3 spans 15 amino acids. Germline lookup yields CDR1 SNHLY and CDR2 FYNNEI. The germline V and J ends were trimmed by 1 base and 8 bases, with 14 bases remaining between them. CDR3 sequence: CASSEGVAVSEKLFF. CDR3 DNA sequence: TGTGCCAGCAGTGAAGGGGTCGCAGTCTCGGAAAAACTGTTTTTT. Variable domain in full (rest from reference TRBV2 and TRBJ1-4): EPEVTQTPSHQVTQMGQEVILRCVPISNHLYFYWYRQILGQKVEFLVSFYNNEISEKSEIFDDQFSVERPDGSNFTLKIRSTKLEDSAMYFCASSEGVAVSEKLFFGSGTQLSVL.

CDR3: CASSWGDHRDSDEQFF. CDR3 coding DNA: TGTGCCAGTAGTTGGGGTGACCACAGGGATTCAGATGAGCAGTTCTTC. The chain has TRBV19 and TRBJ2-1; tentative D call: TRBD1 (6 bases). Trimming removed 5 bases at V and 8 bases at J, with 22 bases between. This CDR3 spans 16 amino acids. Germline values: CDR1 LNHDA, CDR2 SQIVND (reference sequence). Together with reference TRBV19 and TRBJ2-1, the CDR3 gives the full variable domain: DGGITQSPKYLFRKEGQNVTLSCEQNLNHDAMYWYRQDPGQGLRLIYYSQIVNDFQKGDIAEGYSVSREKKESFPLTVTSAQKNPTAFYLCASSWGDHRDSDEQFFGPGTRLTVL.

This clone was observed a few times. The chain couples TRBV7-9 to TRBJ2-7; the D gene is possibly TRBD1 (6 bases). This CDR3 has 14 residues. CDR1 and CDR2 (germline): SEHNR, FQNEAQ (reference sequence). V lost 5 bases to trimming and J lost 1 base, with 12 bases between them. The CDR3 nucleotides are TGTGCCAGCAGCGACCCGGACAGTTCCTACGAGCAGTACTTC. It yields the protein CASSDPDSSYEQYF.

Worth noting for this clone: The same CDR3 is also encoded by other DNA sequences in this sample. The chain uses TRBV25-1 and TRBJ2-3, with D unclear. V was pared by 0 bases and J by 4 bases, with 5 bases between. The germline V gene has CDR1 MGHDK and CDR2 SYGVNS. The CDR3 sequence is 13 residues long. This CDR3 is CASSEYGADTQYF. CDR3 sequence (DNA): TGTGCCAGCAGTGAATATGGGGCAGATACGCAGTATTTT.

The gene calls are TRBV28 and TRBJ2-7, with D unclear. The length of the CDR3 is 15 residues. V lost 4 bases and J lost 0, with 13 bases in between. Germline CDR1 MDHEN, CDR2 SYDVKM. The CDR3 DNA is TGTGCCAGCAGTTCCGGGCTTACTGGCTCCTACGAGCAGTACTTC. Encoded protein: CASSSGLTGSYEQYF. The variable domain in full, with the rest retrieved from reference TRBV28 and TRBJ2-7, is DVKVTQSSRYLVKRTGEKVFLECVQDMDHENMFWYRQDPGLGLRLIYFSYDVKMKEKGDIPEGYSVSREKKERFSLILESASTNQTSMYLCASSSGLTGSYEQYFGPGTRLTVT.

The V gene is TRBV7-9, the J gene TRBJ2-1; D is uncertain. This CDR3 is 16 amino acids long. Germline loops: CDR1 SEHNR, CDR2 FQNEAQ (reference sequence). The V end was cut by 10 bases, the J end by 0 bases, with 19 bases between. The CDR3 here is CATKAERKSSYNEQFF. CDR3 nucleotides: TGTGCCACCAAAGCCGAACGGAAGAGCTCCTACAATGAGCAGTTCTTC.

The rearrangement uses TRBV19 and TRBJ1-5, with D possibly TRBD1 on 6 matching bases. The CDR3 totals 15 residues. Germline assignment: CDR1 LNHDA and CDR2 SQIVND (reference sequence). V was pared by 6 bases and J by 0 bases, with 12 bases between. The CDR3 sequence: CASSSGQNSNQPQHF. CDR3 bases: TGTGCCAGTAGCAGCGGACAGAATAGCAATCAGCCCCAGCATTTT.

The chain carries TRBV7-9 and TRBJ1-4, with D perhaps TRBD1 (6 bases). The CDR3 has 14 amino acids. V was clipped by 6 bases and J by 4 bases, with 12 bases between them. Germline V CDR1 and CDR2: SEHNR, FQNEAQ (reference sequence). The CDR3, as DNA: TGTGCCAGCAGTATCGGACAGCTTAATGAAAAACTGTTTTTT. It encodes CASSIGQLNEKLFF. The full variable domain, completed using reference TRBV7-9 and TRBJ1-4, is DTGVSQNPRHKITKRGQNVTFRCDPISEHNRLYWYRQTLGQGPEFLTYFQNEAQLEKSRLLSDRFSAERPKGSFSTLEIQRTEQGDSAMYLCASSIGQLNEKLFFGSGTQLSVL.

V is TRBV4-3 and J is TRBJ2-1, with 7 bases lining up with TRBD1. J gave up 8 bases and V 4 bases, and 14 bases lay outside the gene matches. CDR1 is LGHNA and CDR2 is YSLEER in the germline V gene. The CDR3 consists of 16 residues. Written as DNA, the CDR3 is TGCGCCAGCAGCCGCCTCACAGGGGCGGTTGGAGATGAGCAGTTCTTC. This encodes CASSRLTGAVGDEQFF.

The V call is TRBV7-9, the J call TRBJ2-1; D call uncertain. CDR3 length: 13 amino acids. V dropped 3 bases and J dropped 6 bases, with 9 bases sitting between them. CDR1 and CDR2 from the germline V gene are SEHNR and FQNEAQ (reference sequence). The DNA of the CDR3 is TGTGCCAGCAGCTTCCCGAGTGGCAATGAGCAGTTCTTC. This codes for CASSFPSGNEQFF. Complete variable domain (other parts from reference TRBV7-9 and TRBJ2-1): DTGVSQNPRHKITKRGQNVTFRCDPISEHNRLYWYRQTLGQGPEFLTYFQNEAQLEKSRLLSDRFSAERPKGSFSTLEIQRTEQGDSAMYLCASSFPSGNEQFFGPGTRLTVL.

The rearrangement joins TRBV2 to TRBJ1-5; D unclear. Germline loops: CDR1 SNHLY, CDR2 FYNNEI. With 6 bases removed from V and 0 bases from J, the gap between germline ends came to 12 bases. The CDR3 consists of 15 residues. The CDR3 DNA sequence: TGTGCCAGCAGAAACCCCCGGGATAGCAATCAGCCCCAGCATTTT. It codes for CASRNPRDSNQPQHF.

The CDR3 DNA reads as TGTGCCAGCAGTTGGGAACTAGCGGGAGTAGGTGAGCAGTTCTTC. Its protein is CASSWELAGVGEQFF. The V call is TRBV6-5, the J call TRBJ2-1; TRBD2 matches at 11 bases. The CDR3 is 15 amino acids. V gave up 4 bases and J gave up 9 bases; unmatched junction bases: 8. Per the germline V gene, CDR1 is MNHEY and CDR2 is SVGAGI.

The chain couples TRBV11-2 to TRBJ1-2, with 12 bases identical to TRBD1. The CDR3 spans 16 residues. Germline CDR1 reads SGHAT; CDR2 reads FQNNGV. J gave up 6 bases and V 5 bases, and 10 bases lay outside the gene matches. The CDR3 spells CASSPRDRGRYDGYTF. CDR3 bases: TGTGCCAGCAGCCCCCGGGACAGGGGGCGGTATGATGGCTACACCTTC.

V is TRBV28 and J is TRBJ2-5; no clear D gene. Germline loops: CDR1 MDHEN, CDR2 SYDVKM. Trimming shortened V by 3 bases and J by 3 bases, and 8 bases separated the two germline ends. The CDR3 totals 13 residues. The CDR3 loop reads CASSFPLEETQYF. CDR3 coding DNA: TGTGCCAGCAGTTTTCCGCTAGAAGAGACCCAGTACTTC.

This chain links TRBV7-9 with TRBJ2-1; no clear D gene. The CDR3 consists of 12 residues. The germline CDR1 and CDR2 sequences are SEHNR and FQNEAQ (reference sequence). The V end was cut by 6 bases, the J end by 6 bases, with 9 bases between. Here the CDR3 reads CASSRSGNEQFF. CDR3 coding DNA: TGTGCCAGCAGTCGTAGTGGCAATGAGCAGTTCTTC.

The genes are TRBV2 and TRBJ1-1, with TRBD1 as a possible D gene (5 bases). The length of the CDR3 is 12 residues. Per the germline V gene, CDR1 is SNHLY and CDR2 is FYNNEI. The V end lost 7 bases, the J end lost 3 bases, and 9 bases lay between the germline ends. CDR3 in amino acids: CASNQGYTEAFF. DNA for the CDR3: TGTGCCAGCAATCAGGGCTACACTGAAGCTTTCTTT.

Concerning this clone itself: The same CDR3 is also encoded by other DNA sequences in this sample. The chain links TRBV28 to TRBJ1-5, with no clear D. The CDR3 is 13 residues long. The ends were cut back, 6 bases at V and 0 bases at J, with 6 bases in the middle. CDR1 is MDHEN, CDR2 SYDVKM, per germline. The CDR3 loop reads CASSPLSNQPQHF. Here the CDR3 DNA reads TGTGCCAGCAGCCCACTTAGCAATCAGCCCCAGCATTTT.

About this clone: Additional DNA sequences in this sample encode the identical CDR3. V gene TRBV19 combines with J gene TRBJ2-7; 7 positions match TRBD2. The CDR3 runs 13 residues. Germline CDR1 LNHDA, CDR2 SQIVND (reference sequence). The J segment lost 1 base and the V segment lost 6 bases, leaving 3 bases of the junction unmatched. For the CDR3, the DNA is TGTGCCAGTAGGGCTAGCGGATCCTACGAGCAGTACTTC. Its translation is CASRASGSYEQYF.

The genes are TRBV29-1 and TRBJ1-5, with D possibly matching TRBD1 (6 bases). Germline V gene lookup returns CDR1 SQVTM and CDR2 ANQGSEA. Trimming left V 7 bases short and J 2 bases short, with 15 bases between. This CDR3 is 14 amino acids long. DNA for the CDR3: TGCAGCGCCACGGCTGGGGGCGGCAATCAGCCCCAGCATTTT. Its protein is CSATAGGGNQPQHF.

The chain has TRBV4-3 and TRBJ1-6; D gene uncertain. The CDR3 loop spans 14 amino acids. Germline V gene sequence: CDR1 LGHNA, CDR2 YSLEER. Trimming removed 4 bases at V and 8 bases at J, with 12 bases between. CDR3 sequence (DNA): TGCGCCAGCAGCCTGACGGAGCGGGATTCACCCCTCCACTTT. It encodes CASSLTERDSPLHF.

V and J are TRBV7-8 and TRBJ2-7, with 11 bases matching TRBD1. Germline values: CDR1 SGHVS, CDR2 FQNEAQ. With 1 base clipped from V and 3 bases from J, the junction kept 2 bases outside the gene matches. The CDR3 runs 15 residues. The CDR3 sequence is CASSLGGQGDYEQYF. CDR3 bases: TGTGCCAGCAGCTTAGGGGGACAGGGGGACTACGAGCAGTACTTC.

This chain links TRBV29-1 with TRBJ2-3; 7 bases match TRBD1. CDR1 is SQVTM and CDR2 is ANQGSEA in the germline V gene. The trim removed 7 bases at V and 3 bases at J, leaving 13 bases unmatched. There are 15 residues in the CDR3. The CDR3 spells CSGAYGTANTDTQYF. The DNA for the CDR3 is TGCAGCGGCGCCTACGGGACAGCTAATACAGATACGCAGTATTTT.